A single T cell receptor (beta chain) is shown here with its context. This CDR3 has 17 residues. With 2 bases clipped from V and 2 bases from J, the junction kept 11 bases outside the gene matches. The germline V gene encodes CDR1 KGHSH and CDR2 LQKENI. Authors' analysis steps: Reference gene primers were amplified, and this amplification served to estimate nucleated cell counts. The repertoire was sequenced with immunoSEQ multiplex PCR; TCRdb's copy has only in-frame clones and lacks some. V and J calls and clone size are those listed in that table; D and trimming were worked out from the DNA. The sample includes hundreds of thousands of clones, 84% of them seen just once. These data come from a study of blood T cell repertoires in COVID-19. Study details: Donors in the United States, Italy and Spain gave samples during acute or convalescent COVID-19. The analysed material was cDNA or gDNA that came from T cells, B-cell-depleted T cells, or PBMCs.

The sample taken for sequencing was peripheral blood. The J gene is TRBJ2-7, the V gene TRBV18; 8 bases are shared with TRBD2. The sequence derives from a woman aged 80 or older with active or convalescent COVID-19. CDR3 bases: TGTGCCAGCTCACCAATGGTTAGCGGGACAACCACCTACGAGCAGTACTTC. It yields the protein CASSPMVSGTTTYEQYF.